Below are 18 T cell receptor beta chains sequenced from a single sample in a study of T cells in women clearing cervical HPV infection. Using immunoSEQ multiplex PCR, the repertoire was profiled, and TCRdb retains in-frame clones only, with some absent. In all, the sample yields tens of thousands of clones. Sequencing was carried out using blood buffy coat. The origin of the receptors is a woman between 18 and 70 years old with a cervical HPV16 infection that either progressed to CIN3+ or cleared (not recorded which).

As for this clone: Read data end 3 residues before the CDR3 end; the end is taken from the germline J gene. The V and J genes are TRBV19 and TRBJ1-2; 8 bases map to TRBD1. Trimming at V came to 2 bases and at J to 4 bases, leaving 6 bases not matched to a gene. The CDR3 is made up of 15 amino acids. Germline V gene lookup returns CDR1 LNHDA and CDR2 SQIVND (reference sequence). The sequenced CDR3 bases are TGTGCCAGTAGTATATGGGGGACAGGCTCCTATGGC. This translates into CASSIWGTGSYG. The CDR3 as a whole reads CASSIWGTGSYGYTF.

The part of the CDR3 DNA that was read is TGTGCCAGTAATCGACCTGGGGGGACAGACTGGCCCTTTGCTGAAAAA. As protein: CASNRPGGTDWPFAEK. The entire CDR3 sequence reads CASNRPGGTDWPFAEKLFF. This chain links TRBV19 with TRBJ1-4; 7 bases agree with TRBD1. The CDR3 end is not reached by the read, which stops 3 residues before it; the germline J gene fills it in. The CDR3 length is 19 residues. Germline V gene lookup returns CDR1 LNHDA and CDR2 SQIVND (reference sequence). J was trimmed by 7 bases and V by 7 bases; bases with no gene match: 24.

Details on this clone: The CDR3 extends 3 residues past the end of the read, so its final part is completed from the germline J gene. The chain has TRBV11-3 and TRBJ1-2; TRBD1 aligns across 7 bases. CDR3 length: 14 amino acids. Looked up from germline, CDR1 is SGHNT and CDR2 is YENEEA. V lost 5 bases and J lost 2; bases outside the gene matches: 5. This CDR3 is CASSHETGNYGYTF. The CDR3 DNA, read in part, is TGTGCCAGCAGCCACGAGACAGGGAACTATGGC.

Comments on this clone: The CDR3 extends 3 residues past the end of the read, so its final part is completed from the germline J gene. This chain connects TRBV20-1 to TRBJ2-7; 8 bases fit TRBD1. The germline gives CDR1 DFQATT, CDR2 SNEGSKA (reference sequence). After removal of 5 bases from V and 0 bases from J, the junction contained 9 bases not matched to a gene. This CDR3 has 15 amino acids. The sequenced CDR3 bases are TGCAGTGCTTATAAACAGGGGGAGAGCTCCTACGAG. It encodes CSAYKQGESSYE. The whole CDR3 region reads CSAYKQGESSYEQYF.

A note on this clone: Read coverage stops 3 residues before the CDR3 terminus; the germline J gene supplies the remainder. The J gene is TRBJ2-4, the V gene TRBV20-1; D gene uncertain. Germline V CDR1 and CDR2: DFQATT, SNEGSKA (reference sequence). This CDR3 is built from 14 residues. Trimming removed 1 base at V and 3 bases at J, with 10 bases between. The CDR3 sequence: CSARVGLVKNIQYF. Incomplete CDR3 DNA: TGCAGTGCTAGAGTAGGGTTGGTCAAAAACATT.

On this clone itself: The read falls 3 residues short of the CDR3 end, and the missing part is taken from the germline J gene. V is TRBV5-4 and J is TRBJ2-2; 7 bases line up with TRBD2. Germline V CDR1 and CDR2: SGHNT, YYREEE (reference sequence). The V gene end was trimmed by 0 bases and the J gene end by 7 bases; junction bases not matched to a gene: 3. The CDR3 extends over 14 amino acids. The CDR3 is CASSLVGGDGELFF. CDR3 DNA (partial): TGTGCCAGCAGCTTGGTTGGGGGGGACGGGGAG. The full variable domain, completed using reference TRBV5-4 and TRBJ2-2, is ETGVTQSPTHLIKTRGQQVTLRCSSQSGHNTVSWYQQALGQGPQFIFQYYREEENGRGNFPPRFSGLQFPNYSSELNVNALELDDSALYLCASSLVGGDGELFFGEGSRLTVL.

A note on this clone: The read is 3 residues too short to cover the CDR3 end, so that end is filled in from the germline J gene. The V gene is TRBV2, the J gene TRBJ2-7, with 10 bases aligning to TRBD2. The length of the CDR3 is 19 residues. Germline values: CDR1 SNHLY, CDR2 FYNNEI. V was pared by 4 bases and J by 0 bases, with 15 bases of the junction left unmatched. The covered CDR3 bases are TGTGCCAGCAGTGGGGTTCGGGGGAGACTAGCGGGTAGCTCCTACGAG. This sequence encodes CASSGVRGRLAGSSYE. Given in full, the CDR3 is CASSGVRGRLAGSSYEQYF.

Comment on this clone: The CDR3 is cut off 3 residues early in the read; its end comes from the germline J gene. The genes are TRBV20-1 and TRBJ2-1; the D gene is possibly TRBD1 (6 bases). Trimming removed 2 bases from V and 5 bases from J, with 10 bases in between. The CDR3 has 13 residues. Germline V gives CDR1 DFQATT, CDR2 SNEGSKA (reference sequence). The sequenced CDR3 bases are TGCAGTGCTAGAAGGGACACACACAATGAG. It translates to CSARRDTHNE. The full CDR3 sequence reads CSARRDTHNEQFF.

With regard to this clone: The read ends 3 residues before the CDR3 terminus; that terminus is restored from the germline J gene. This sample includes further DNA sequences coding for the same CDR3. The chain is built from TRBV5-1 and TRBJ2-1; TRBD2 agrees at 7 bases. J was trimmed by 8 bases and V by 0 bases; bases with no gene match: 5. This CDR3 region has 14 residues. Germline V gene lookup returns CDR1 SGHRS and CDR2 YFSETQ. CDR3 in amino acids: CASSLAQAGDEQFF. Incomplete CDR3 DNA: TGCGCCAGCAGCTTGGCGCAGGCGGGGGATGAG. Based on the CDR3 plus reference TRBV5-1 and TRBJ2-1, the full variable domain is KAGVTQTPRYLIKTRGQQVTLSCSPISGHRSVSWYQQTPGQGLQFLFEYFSETQRNKGNFPGRFSGRQFSNSRSEMNVSTLELGDSALYLCASSLAQAGDEQFFGPGTRLTVL.

A remark on this clone: The sequence runs out 3 residues before the end of the CDR3; the remainder is reconstructed from the germline J gene. The rearrangement uses TRBV5-4 and TRBJ2-2; TRBD1 matches at 7 bases. The germline CDR1 and CDR2 sequences are SGHNT and YYREEE (reference sequence). The CDR3 sequence is 16 residues long. The trim removed 1 base at V and 5 bases at J, leaving 8 bases unmatched. The CDR3 spells CASSLNGAQGTGELFF. The DNA read from the CDR3 is TGTGCCAGCAGCTTGAATGGTGCACAGGGGACCGGGGAG.

On this clone: Sequencing ends 3 residues short of the CDR3 end; the germline J gene provides the rest. This sequence joins TRBV19 and TRBJ1-1; 10 bases line up with TRBD1. Unmatched junction bases numbered 9, after V lost 2 bases and J lost 6 bases. The CDR3 extends over 16 amino acids. Germline CDR1 is LNHDA and CDR2 is SQIVND (reference sequence). Incomplete CDR3 DNA: TGTGCCAGTAGTATAAAAGGGGACAGGGGATCGCCTGAA. Translated, it gives CASSIKGDRGSPE. The entire CDR3 protein is CASSIKGDRGSPEAFF.

Turning to this clone: From the germline J gene comes the end of the CDR3, since the read stops 3 residues before it. V is TRBV2 and J is TRBJ2-3; D is possibly TRBD2 (7 bases). The CDR3 is made up of 17 amino acids. V lost 4 bases and J 2 bases, leaving 19 bases between the germline ends. In germline, CDR1 is SNHLY, CDR2 FYNNEI. The CDR3 DNA, read in part, is TGTGCCAGCAGTGGAGAAACGCGGGGGCCCTCCACAGATACG. It translates to CASSGETRGPSTDT. The CDR3, in full, reads CASSGETRGPSTDTQYF.

Points on this clone: The read ends 3 residues shy of where the CDR3 ends; the end is completed using the germline J gene. This chain connects TRBV30 to TRBJ1-5; 7 nucleotides align to TRBD1. CDR1 is GTSNPN and CDR2 is SVGIG in the germline V gene (reference sequence). The CDR3 covers 15 residues. The V gene end was trimmed by 2 bases and the J gene end by 0 bases; junction bases not matched to a gene: 4. CDR3 sequence reads: CAWSPDRDSNQPQHF. Partial CDR3 DNA: TGTGCCTGGAGTCCCGACAGGGATAGCAATCAGCCC. Complete variable domain (other parts from reference TRBV30 and TRBJ1-5): SQTIHQWPATLVQPVGSPLSLECTVEGTSNPNLYWYRQAAGRGLQLLFYSVGIGQISSEVPQNLSASRPQDRQFILSSKKLLLSDSGFYLCAWSPDRDSNQPQHFGDGTRLSIL.

Regarding this clone: The read halts 3 residues ahead of the CDR3 end, with the missing end drawn from the germline J gene. The chain employs TRBV9 and TRBJ2-3, with D perhaps TRBD1 (6 bases). The V end was cut by 4 bases, the J end by 2 bases, with 11 bases between. The germline V gene encodes CDR1 SGDLS and CDR2 YYNGEE. This CDR3 contains 14 residues. The part of the CDR3 DNA that was read is TGTGCCAGCAGCCTCCGGGACATCACAGATACG. It codes for CASSLRDITDT. The full CDR3 protein reads CASSLRDITDTQYF.

Concerning this clone: The read ends 3 residues shy of where the CDR3 ends; the end is completed using the germline J gene. This chain joins TRBV18 and TRBJ1-1, with D possibly TRBD1 on 5 matching bases. Germline V gives CDR1 KGHSH, CDR2 LQKENI. The CDR3 contains 15 residues. Partial CDR3 DNA: TGTGCCAGCTCACCACGGGGTAGCGGACAAGAGACA. It specifies CASSPRGSGQET. The whole CDR3 reads CASSPRGSGQETAFF.

A note on this clone: Read sequence stops 3 residues before the CDR3 end, and the germline J gene provides the missing end. This chain joins TRBV3-1 (or the pseudogene TRBV3-2) and TRBJ2-2, with D perhaps matching TRBD1 (5 bases). The germline V and J ends were trimmed by 4 bases and 1 base, with 7 bases remaining between them. This CDR3 contains 14 residues. CDR1 and CDR2 from the germline V gene are LGHDT and YNNKEL (reference sequence). The CDR3 DNA, read in part, is TGTGCCAGCAGCCCGACAGTGAACACCGGGGAG. This translates into CASSPTVNTGE. The whole CDR3 protein is CASSPTVNTGELFF.

Comments on this clone: The read terminates 3 residues ahead of where the CDR3 ends, so the germline J gene completes it. The gene calls are TRBV5-1 and TRBJ2-4, with D possibly matching TRBD2 (7 bases). Germline V lookup: CDR1 SGHRS, CDR2 YFSETQ. Deletions cut 0 bases from V and 7 bases from J, with 11 bases between. This CDR3 spans 14 amino acids. The CDR3 reads CASSLEQGGNIQYF. The CDR3 DNA, read in part, is TGCGCCAGCAGCTTGGAACAGGGAGGGAACATT.

Notes on this clone: From the germline J gene comes the end of the CDR3, since the read stops 3 residues before it. The genes are TRBV7-6 and TRBJ2-5; 11 nucleotides align to TRBD1. Trimming cost V 4 bases and J 1 base; bases outside gene matches: 2. This CDR3 has 15 amino acids. The germline gives CDR1 SGHVS, CDR2 FNYEAQ. CDR3 DNA (partial): TGTGCCAGCAGCTGGGGACAGGGGGTCCAAGAGACC. As protein: CASSWGQGVQET. The complete CDR3 sequence is CASSWGQGVQETQYF.